This T cell receptor (beta chain) was captured by sequencing in a study of blood T cell repertoires in COVID-19. At the level of the study: Samples of COVID-19 (acute and convalescent) were obtained from the United States, Italy and Spain. PBMCs, B-cell-depleted T cells, or T cells provided the cDNA or gDNA that made up the material.

Original processing methods: Using reference gene primer amplification, nucleated cell counts were estimated. Sequencing used immunoSEQ multiplex PCR; TCRdb keeps in-frame clones, though not all of them. That table is the source of V, J and clone size, and D and trimming were worked out from the DNA. The table shows some 270,000 clones, with roughly nine tenths occurring only once. V lost 6 bases and J lost 3; bases outside the gene matches: 5. CDR1 is SQVTM and CDR2 is ANQGSEA in the germline V gene. This CDR3 region has 14 residues. The rearrangement uses TRBV29-1 and TRBJ1-5; 10 positions agree with TRBD1. The clonotype was recovered from a man aged 40-49 years with active or convalescent COVID-19. Material for sequencing was peripheral blood. The CDR3 nucleotides read TGCAGCGTCGGGACAGGGGCCAACAATCAGCCCCAGCATTTT. Translated, it gives CSVGTGANNQPQHF.